This T cell receptor beta chain originates from a study of cytomegalovirus exposure and HLA in healthy donors. Points from the study as a whole: A list of 150 or so TCR beta chains associated with cytomegalovirus was given. Per a prior analysis, the majority of TCR beta V segments were productive roughly 90% or roughly 30% of the time.

Healthy people donating bone marrow made up the donors. This clone was seen only a few times. Its specificity is unknown. Both 60 Vbeta primers and 13 Jbeta primers went into the PCR. Produced via immunoSEQ multiplex PCR; TCRdb's table is partial and in-frame only. The repertoire holds some 120,000 clones, with about 15% as singletons. V was trimmed by 2 bases and J by 6 bases, leaving 7 bases between them. CDR3 size: 12 residues. Germline loops: CDR1 MNHNY, CDR2 SVGAGI (reference sequence). The sequence was collected from a female donor in good health and CMV-seropositive. The rearrangement uses TRBV6-6 and TRBJ1-1; D is unclear. The sample comprised PBMCs. The CDR3 DNA sequence: TGTGCCAGCAGTTACCTAAACGCTGAAGCTTTCTTT. This encodes CASSYLNAEAFF.